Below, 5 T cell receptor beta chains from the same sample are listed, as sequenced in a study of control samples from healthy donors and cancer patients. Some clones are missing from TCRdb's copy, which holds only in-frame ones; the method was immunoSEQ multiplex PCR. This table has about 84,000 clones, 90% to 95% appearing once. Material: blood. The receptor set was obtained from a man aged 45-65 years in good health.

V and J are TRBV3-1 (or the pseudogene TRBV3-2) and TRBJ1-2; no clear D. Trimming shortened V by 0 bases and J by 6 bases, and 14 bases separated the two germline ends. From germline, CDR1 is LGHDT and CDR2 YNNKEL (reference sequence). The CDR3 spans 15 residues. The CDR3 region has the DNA TGTGCCAGCAGCCAAGATCCCGAAGGATGGCATGGCTACACCTTC. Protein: CASSQDPEGWHGYTF.

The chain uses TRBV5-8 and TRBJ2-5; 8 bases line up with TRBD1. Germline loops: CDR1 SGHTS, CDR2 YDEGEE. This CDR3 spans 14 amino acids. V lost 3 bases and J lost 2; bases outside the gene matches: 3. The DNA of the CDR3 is TGTGCCAGCAGCTCCGGGACAGGACAAGAGACCCAGTACTTC. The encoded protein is CASSSGTGQETQYF.

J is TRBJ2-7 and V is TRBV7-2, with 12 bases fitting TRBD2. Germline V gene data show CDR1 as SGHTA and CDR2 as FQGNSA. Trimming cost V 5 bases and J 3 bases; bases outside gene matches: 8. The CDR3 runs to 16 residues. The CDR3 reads CASSPRLAGDLYEQYF. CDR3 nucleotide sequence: TGTGCCAGCAGCCCGCGACTAGCGGGGGACCTCTACGAGCAGTACTTC.

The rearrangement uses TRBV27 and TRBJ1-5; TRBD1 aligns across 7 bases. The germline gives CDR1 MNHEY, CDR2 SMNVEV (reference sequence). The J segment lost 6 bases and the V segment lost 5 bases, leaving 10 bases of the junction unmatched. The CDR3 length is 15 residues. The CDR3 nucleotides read TGTGCCAGCAGTCTCGGAGGGACAGTGATTCAGCCCCAGCATTTT. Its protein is CASSLGGTVIQPQHF.

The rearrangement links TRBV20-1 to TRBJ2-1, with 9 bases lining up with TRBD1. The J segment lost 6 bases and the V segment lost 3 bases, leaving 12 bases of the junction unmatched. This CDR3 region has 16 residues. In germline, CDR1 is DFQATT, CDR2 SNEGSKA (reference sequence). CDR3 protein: CSASSSGTGTFNEQFF. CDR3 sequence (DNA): TGCAGTGCTAGTTCGTCCGGGACAGGGACCTTCAATGAGCAGTTCTTC.